This T cell receptor beta chain was captured in a study of beta chain features in type 1 diabetes. Regarding the study as a whole: Researchers reported that naive, central memory and Treg TCRB repertoires appeared more similar in patients than in healthy donors.

V lost 4 bases and J lost 3, with 9 bases in between. Per germline, CDR1 SNHLY and CDR2 FYNNEI. The CDR3 covers 13 residues. This clone was recorded a few times. Its antigen is still unknown. Sequenced material consisted of expressed TCRB transcripts (all of the isolated RNA was reverse transcribed). The method was immunoSEQ multiplex PCR; TCRdb's version includes in-frame clones alone and lacks a portion of them. In the table there are some 300,000 clones, under 8.5% of which are singletons. The sample taken for sequencing was central memory CD4+ T cells from blood. This chain links TRBV2 with TRBJ1-1; D gene unclear. The TCR sequence derives from a woman aged 18-29 years in good health. The CDR3 loop is CASSVRSDTEAFF. The CDR3 coding sequence is TGTGCCAGCAGTGTACGATCCGACACTGAAGCTTTCTTT.